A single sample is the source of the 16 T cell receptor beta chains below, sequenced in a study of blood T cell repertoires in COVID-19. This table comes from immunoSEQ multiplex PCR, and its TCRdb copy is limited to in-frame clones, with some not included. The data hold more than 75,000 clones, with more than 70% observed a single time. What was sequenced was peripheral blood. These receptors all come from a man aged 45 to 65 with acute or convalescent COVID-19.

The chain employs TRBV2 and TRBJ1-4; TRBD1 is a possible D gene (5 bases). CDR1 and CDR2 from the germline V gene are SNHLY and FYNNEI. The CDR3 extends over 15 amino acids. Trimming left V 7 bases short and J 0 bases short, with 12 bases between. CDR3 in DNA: TGTGCCAGCATGCGGGGGTTTGCAACTAATGAAAAACTGTTTTTT. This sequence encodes CASMRGFATNEKLFF.

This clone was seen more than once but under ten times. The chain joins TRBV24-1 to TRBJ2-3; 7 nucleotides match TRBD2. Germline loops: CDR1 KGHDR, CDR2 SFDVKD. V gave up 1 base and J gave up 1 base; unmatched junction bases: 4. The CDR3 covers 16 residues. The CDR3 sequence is CATSDFGREGTDTQYF. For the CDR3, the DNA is TGTGCCACCAGTGATTTCGGACGGGAGGGCACAGATACGCAGTATTTT.

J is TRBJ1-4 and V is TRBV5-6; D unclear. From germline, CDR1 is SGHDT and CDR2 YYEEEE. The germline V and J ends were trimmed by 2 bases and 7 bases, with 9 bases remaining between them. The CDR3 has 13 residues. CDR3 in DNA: TGTGCCAGCAGCTTCCTGGAGGGTGAAAAACTGTTTTTT. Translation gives CASSFLEGEKLFF.

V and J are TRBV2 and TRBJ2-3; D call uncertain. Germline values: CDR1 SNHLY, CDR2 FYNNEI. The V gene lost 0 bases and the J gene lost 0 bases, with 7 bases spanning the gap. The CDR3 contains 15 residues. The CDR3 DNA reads TGTGCCAGCAGTGAAGCGCTAGTAAGCACAGATACGCAGTATTTT. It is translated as CASSEALVSTDTQYF.

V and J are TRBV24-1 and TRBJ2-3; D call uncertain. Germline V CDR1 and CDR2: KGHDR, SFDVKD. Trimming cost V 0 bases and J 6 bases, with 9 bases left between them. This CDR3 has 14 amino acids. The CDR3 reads CATSDLEPWDTQYF. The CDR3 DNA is TGTGCCACCAGTGATTTGGAGCCCTGGGATACGCAGTATTTT.

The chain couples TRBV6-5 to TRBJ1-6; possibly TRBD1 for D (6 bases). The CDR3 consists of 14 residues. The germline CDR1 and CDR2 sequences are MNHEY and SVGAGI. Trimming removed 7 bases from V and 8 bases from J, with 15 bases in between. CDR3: CASTPGRGYSPLHF. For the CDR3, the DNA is TGTGCCAGCACCCCGGGAAGGGGGTATTCACCCCTCCACTTT.

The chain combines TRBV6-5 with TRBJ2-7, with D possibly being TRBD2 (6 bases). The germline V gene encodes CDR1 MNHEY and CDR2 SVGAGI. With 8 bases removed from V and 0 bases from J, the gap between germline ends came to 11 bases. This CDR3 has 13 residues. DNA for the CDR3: TGTGCCAGCCTGGAGGGCCGCTCCTACGAGCAGTACTTC. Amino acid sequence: CASLEGRSYEQYF.

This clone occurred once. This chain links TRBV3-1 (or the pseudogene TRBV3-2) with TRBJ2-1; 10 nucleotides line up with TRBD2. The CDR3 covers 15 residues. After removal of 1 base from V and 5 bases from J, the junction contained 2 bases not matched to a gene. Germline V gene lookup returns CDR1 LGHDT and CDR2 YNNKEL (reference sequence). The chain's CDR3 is CASSQVAGGHNEQFF. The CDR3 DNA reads TGTGCCAGCAGCCAAGTAGCGGGAGGCCACAATGAGCAGTTCTTC.

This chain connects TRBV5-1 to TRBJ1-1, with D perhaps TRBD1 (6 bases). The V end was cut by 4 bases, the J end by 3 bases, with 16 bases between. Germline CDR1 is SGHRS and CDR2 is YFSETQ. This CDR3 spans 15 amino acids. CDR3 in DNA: TGCGCCAGCAGCCCTACACAGGGACGGTACACTGAAGCTTTCTTT. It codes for CASSPTQGRYTEAFF.

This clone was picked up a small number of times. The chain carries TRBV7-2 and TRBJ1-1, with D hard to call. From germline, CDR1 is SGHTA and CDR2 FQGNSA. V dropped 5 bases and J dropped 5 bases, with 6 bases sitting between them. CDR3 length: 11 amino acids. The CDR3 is CASSRGTEAFF. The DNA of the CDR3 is TGTGCCAGCAGCCGAGGTACTGAAGCTTTCTTT.

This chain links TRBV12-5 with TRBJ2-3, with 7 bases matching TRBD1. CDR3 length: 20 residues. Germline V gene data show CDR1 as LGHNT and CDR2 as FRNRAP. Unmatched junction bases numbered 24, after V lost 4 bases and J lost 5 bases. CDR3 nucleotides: TGTGCTAGTGGTTCTCCTTTCCCGGGGCAGACAGGGAATAACAGAGATACGCAGTATTTT. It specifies CASGSPFPGQTGNNRDTQYF.

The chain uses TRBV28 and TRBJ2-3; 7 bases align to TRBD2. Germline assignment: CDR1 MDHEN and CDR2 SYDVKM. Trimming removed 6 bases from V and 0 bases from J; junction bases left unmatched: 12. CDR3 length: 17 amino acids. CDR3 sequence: CASSHDLAEPSTDTQYF. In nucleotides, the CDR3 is TGTGCCAGCAGCCACGATCTAGCGGAGCCTAGCACAGATACGCAGTATTTT.

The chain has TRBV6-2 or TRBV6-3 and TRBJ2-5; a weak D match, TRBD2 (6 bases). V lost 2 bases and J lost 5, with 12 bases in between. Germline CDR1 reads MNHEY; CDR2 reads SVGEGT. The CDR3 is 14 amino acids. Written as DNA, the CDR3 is TGTGCCAGCAGTTACCTAGGGGCGGGGGAGACCCAGTACTTC. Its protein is CASSYLGAGETQYF.

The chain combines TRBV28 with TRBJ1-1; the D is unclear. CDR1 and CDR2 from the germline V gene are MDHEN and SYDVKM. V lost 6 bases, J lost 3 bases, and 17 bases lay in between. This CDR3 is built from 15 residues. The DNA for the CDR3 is TGTGCCAGCAGCCCCCCCGGAGGTAGTGACACTGAAGCTTTCTTT. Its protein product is CASSPPGGSDTEAFF.

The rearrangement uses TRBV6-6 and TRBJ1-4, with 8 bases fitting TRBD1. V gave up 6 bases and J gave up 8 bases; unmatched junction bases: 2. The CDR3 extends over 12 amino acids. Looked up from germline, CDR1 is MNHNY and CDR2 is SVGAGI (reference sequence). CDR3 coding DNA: TGTGCCAGCAGCCGGGACAGGGAAAAACTGTTTTTT. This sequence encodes CASSRDREKLFF.

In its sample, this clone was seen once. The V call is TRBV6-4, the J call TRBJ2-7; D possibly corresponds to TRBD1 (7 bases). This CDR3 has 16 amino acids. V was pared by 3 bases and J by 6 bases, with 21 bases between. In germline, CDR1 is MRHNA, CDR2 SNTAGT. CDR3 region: CASSEEGQGGGGEQYV. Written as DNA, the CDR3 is TGTGCCAGCAGTGAAGAGGGCCAGGGGGGAGGAGGCGAGCAGTACGTC.